The TCR beta chain under discussion was sequenced for a study of blood T cell repertoires in COVID-19. Turning to the study itself: Samples representing acute and convalescent COVID-19 were sourced from the United States, Italy and Spain.

V lost 5 bases and J lost 2, with 12 bases in between. The CDR3 sequence is 14 residues long. Germline loops: CDR1 SGHTA, CDR2 FQGNSA. Per the study methods: Amplified reference gene primers provided the basis for estimating nucleated cell counts. Sequencing used immunoSEQ multiplex PCR; TCRdb keeps in-frame clones, though not all of them. The DNA gave D and trimming, while V, J and clone size come from that table. Of about 140,000 clones listed, approximately 89% are singletons. The sequence was obtained from a human donor in a cohort sampled during active COVID-19. The sample was peripheral blood. V usage is TRBV7-2 and J usage is TRBJ1-2, with D hard to call. The CDR3: CASSRSRNNYGYTF. In DNA, the CDR3 is TGTGCCAGCAGCAGATCGAGGAACAACTATGGCTACACCTTC. Full variable domain (rest looked up from reference TRBV7-2 and TRBJ1-2): GAGVSQSPSNKVTEKGKDVELRCDPISGHTALYWYRQSLGQGLEFLIYFQGNSAPDKSGLPSDRFSAERTGGSVSTLTIQRTQQEDSAVYLCASSRSRNNYGYTFGSGTRLTVV.